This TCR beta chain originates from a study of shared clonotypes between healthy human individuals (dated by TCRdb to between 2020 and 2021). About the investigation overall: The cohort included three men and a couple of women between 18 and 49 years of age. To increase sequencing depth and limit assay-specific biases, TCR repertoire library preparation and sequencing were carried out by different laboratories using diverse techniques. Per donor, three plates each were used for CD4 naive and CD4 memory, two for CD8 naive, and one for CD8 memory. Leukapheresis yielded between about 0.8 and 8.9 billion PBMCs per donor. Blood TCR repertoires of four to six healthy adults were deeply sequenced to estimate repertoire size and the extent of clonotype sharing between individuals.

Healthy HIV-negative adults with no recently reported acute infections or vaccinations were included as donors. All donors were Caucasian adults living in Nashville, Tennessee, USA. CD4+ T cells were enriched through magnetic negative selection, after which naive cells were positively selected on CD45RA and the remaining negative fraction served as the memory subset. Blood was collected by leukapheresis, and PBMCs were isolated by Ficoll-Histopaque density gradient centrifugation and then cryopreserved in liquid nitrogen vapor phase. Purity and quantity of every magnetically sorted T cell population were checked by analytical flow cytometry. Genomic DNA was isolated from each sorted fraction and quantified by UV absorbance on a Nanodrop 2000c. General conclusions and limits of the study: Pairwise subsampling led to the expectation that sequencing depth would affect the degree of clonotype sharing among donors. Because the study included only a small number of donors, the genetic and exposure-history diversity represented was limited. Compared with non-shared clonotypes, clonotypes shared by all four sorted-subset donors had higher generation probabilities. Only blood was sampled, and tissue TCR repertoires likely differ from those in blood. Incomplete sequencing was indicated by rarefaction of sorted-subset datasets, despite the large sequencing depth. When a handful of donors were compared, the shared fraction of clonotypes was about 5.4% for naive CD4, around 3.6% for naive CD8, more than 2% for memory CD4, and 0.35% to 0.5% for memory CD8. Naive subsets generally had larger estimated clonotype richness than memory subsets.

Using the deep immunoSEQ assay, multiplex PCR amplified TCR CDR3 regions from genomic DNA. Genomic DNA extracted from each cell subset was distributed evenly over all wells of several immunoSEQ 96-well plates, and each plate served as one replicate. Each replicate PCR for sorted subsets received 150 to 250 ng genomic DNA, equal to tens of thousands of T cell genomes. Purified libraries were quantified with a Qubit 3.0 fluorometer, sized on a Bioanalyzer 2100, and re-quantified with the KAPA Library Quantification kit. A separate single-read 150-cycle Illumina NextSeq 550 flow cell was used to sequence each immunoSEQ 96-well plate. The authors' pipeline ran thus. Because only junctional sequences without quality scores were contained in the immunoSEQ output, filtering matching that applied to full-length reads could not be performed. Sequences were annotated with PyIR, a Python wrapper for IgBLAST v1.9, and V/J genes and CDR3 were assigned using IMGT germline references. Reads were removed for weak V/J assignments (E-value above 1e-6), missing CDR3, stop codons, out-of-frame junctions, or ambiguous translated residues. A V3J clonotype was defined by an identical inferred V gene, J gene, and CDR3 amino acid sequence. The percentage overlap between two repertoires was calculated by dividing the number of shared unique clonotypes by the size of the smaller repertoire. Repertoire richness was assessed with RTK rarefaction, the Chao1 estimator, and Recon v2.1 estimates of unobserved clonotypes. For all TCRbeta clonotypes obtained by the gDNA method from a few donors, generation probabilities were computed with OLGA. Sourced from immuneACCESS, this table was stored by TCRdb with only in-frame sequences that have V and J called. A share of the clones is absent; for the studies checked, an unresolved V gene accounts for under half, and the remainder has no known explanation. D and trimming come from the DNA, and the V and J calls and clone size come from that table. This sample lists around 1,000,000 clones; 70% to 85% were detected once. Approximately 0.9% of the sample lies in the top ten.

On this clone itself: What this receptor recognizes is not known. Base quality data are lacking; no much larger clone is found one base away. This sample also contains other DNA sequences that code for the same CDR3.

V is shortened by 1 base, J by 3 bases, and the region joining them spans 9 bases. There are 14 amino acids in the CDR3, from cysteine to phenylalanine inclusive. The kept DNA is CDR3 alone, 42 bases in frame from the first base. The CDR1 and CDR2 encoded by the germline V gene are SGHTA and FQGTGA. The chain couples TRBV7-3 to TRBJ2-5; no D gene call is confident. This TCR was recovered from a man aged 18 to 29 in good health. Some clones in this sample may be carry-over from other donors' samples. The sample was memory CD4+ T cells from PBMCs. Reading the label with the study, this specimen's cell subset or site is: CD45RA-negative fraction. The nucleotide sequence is TGTGCCAGCAGCTTAATGGGCGGCAAAGAGACCCAGTACTTC. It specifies CASSLMGGKETQYF.